This entry describes one T cell receptor beta chain. The clone's antigen remains unknown. No base quality information exists; no much larger clone differs at one position. This entry is derived from a study of CD8+ T cells in alopecia areata (dated by TCRdb to 2017 to 2018). For the wider study: Treated patients were enrolled in an open-label pilot trial of oral tofacitinib, 5 to 10 mg twice daily, for moderate-to-severe alopecia areata. Patients received tofacitinib for 6 to 18 months and were then followed off drug for 6 months to check for delayed response and recurrence. In treated patients, disease severity was measured using the SALT score, which gives the percentage of scalp surface area affected. In both human patients and the C3H/HeJ mouse model, the study applied high-throughput TCRbeta sequencing to look at T cell clonal expansion in alopecia areata. In humans, TCRbeta sequencing was performed on scalp tissue and on sorted CD4+ and CD8+ peripheral blood T cells from healthy controls and from patients with patchy or totalis/universalis alopecia areata. Patients on tofacitinib were biopsied at baseline and after 4 and 24 weeks of treatment, and several of the patients also had a later scalp biopsy. Scalp clonality was compared across normal scalp (n=4), patchy alopecia areata scalp (n=8), and alopecia totalis/universalis scalp (n=8). RNA was obtained with the PAXgene miRNA kit for fixed scalp, the miRNeasy kit for PBMCs, and the RNeasy kit for mouse skin. Amplification of TCRbeta CDR3 regions was done by immunoSEQ multiplex PCR using 35 Vbeta forward primers and 13 Jbeta reverse primers.

The time point label corresponds to: 4 weeks on oral tofacitinib. Per the publication, the treatment or condition label means: oral pan-JAK inhibitor, 5-10 mg twice daily. Lesional scalp punch biopsies and peripheral blood were collected from alopecia areata patients. PBMCs were isolated by density centrifugation and stained for CD3, CD4 and CD8, after which CD4+ and CD8+ T cells were sorted on a FACSAria. V and J lose 6 bases and 8 bases, and a span of 10 bases separates them. From a lookup of the germline V gene, CDR1 and CDR2 are SNHLY and FYNNEI. Reading from cysteine to phenylalanine, the CDR3 counts 11 amino acids. Only the CDR3 DNA is retained, 33 bases long and in frame from the first base. Overall study outcomes, separate from this receptor: Unlike mouse skin, which is dominated by gammadelta T cells, normal human skin has resident alphabeta T cells that are also sequenced, and this complicates analysis of the scalp TCR repertoire. Tofacitinib significantly lowered scalp clonality and the number of expanded CD8+ clones among the top 100 scalp clones. During tofacitinib treatment, many expanded lesional clones stuck around in both scalp and blood, and this persistence may partly explain why relapse happens after treatment is stopped. Higher clonality and more expanded CD8+ clones were observed in lesional scalp than in normal scalp, particularly in alopecia totalis/universalis, a finding suggestive of antigenic drive. TCR sequences shared between patients were less clear than in mice, possibly partly because of HLA diversity in the patient population. Because the treated cohort was small and included a single nonresponder, larger studies are needed to assess links between baseline CD8+ expansion and response.

Library method: the immunoSEQ multiplex PCR assay. RNA was extracted from all samples and reverse transcribed into cDNA, which served as template for TCR sequencing. First-strand cDNA was synthesized using SuperScript III with a 2:1 mix of oligo-dT and random hexamers. A synthetic immune receptor repertoire was used to gauge amplification bias, and whatever bias remained was removed computationally. On the authors' methods: After raw reads were preprocessed to remove errors, the CDR3 was defined following IMGT conventions as running from the conserved cysteine to phenylalanine. Clonality was calculated as 1 minus Shannon entropy normalized by log2 of the number of productive unique TCRs. Scalp TCRbeta sequences were cross-referenced with sorted blood CD4 and CD8 repertoires so that the CD4 or CD8 identity of scalp clones could be inferred. The clones in this table, taken by TCRdb from immuneACCESS, are in-frame only. Not every clone is retained; where verified, under half of the shortfall comes from an unresolved V gene, and the cause of the rest is unknown. The V and J calls and clone size were taken over from that table, and D and trimming were inferred from the DNA. Within this sample are 95,000 to 150,000 clones, with around 56% of them counted one time only. Roughly 0.5% of the sample is taken by the ten largest.

The receptor's source is a human donor with alopecia areata. The sequences come from CD4+ T cells sorted from blood, collected at week 4, from a patient treated with tofacitinib. This sequence uses TRBV2 and TRBJ1-2; a tentative D match to TRBD1 spans 6 bases. The nucleotide sequence is TGTGCCAGCAGGGCAGGGGACGGCTACACCTTC. Translation gives CASRAGDGYTF.